Presented here are 20 T cell receptor beta chains from one specimen sequenced in a study of T cell changes during pregnancy in multiple sclerosis. The table came from immunoSEQ multiplex PCR; TCRdb's copy has only in-frame clones and leaves some out. The table records approximately 28,000 clones, approximately 90% of them present only once. Here the sequenced sample was CD8+ T cells from peripheral blood mononuclear cells, taken before pregnancy. Every receptor here comes from a female donor with multiple sclerosis, enrolled in a pregnancy study.

This clone was observed once. This chain links TRBV19 with TRBJ2-7, with 10 bases lining up with TRBD2. This CDR3 contains 16 residues. V lost 5 bases and J lost 3; bases outside the gene matches: 10. Germline V gene sequence: CDR1 LNHDA, CDR2 SQIVND (reference sequence). In nucleotides, the CDR3 is TGTGCCAGTAGTGGGGAGCGGGGGGGACTGAACTACGAGCAGTACTTC. This gives the protein CASSGERGGLNYEQYF. The full variable domain, completed using reference TRBV19 and TRBJ2-7, is DGGITQSPKYLFRKEGQNVTLSCEQNLNHDAMYWYRQDPGQGLRLIYYSQIVNDFQKGDIAEGYSVSREKKESFPLTVTSAQKNPTAFYLCASSGERGGLNYEQYFGPGTRLTVT.

The rearrangement uses TRBV19 and TRBJ1-1; 7 nucleotides line up with TRBD1. The V gene's germline CDR1 is LNHDA and CDR2 SQIVND (reference sequence). The junction had 6 bases not matched to a gene; V was cut back by 3 bases and J by 2 bases. This CDR3 is built from 15 residues. The CDR3, as DNA: TGTGCCAGTAGTATTGGAGGGGGCTTTAACACTGAAGCTTTCTTT. It codes for CASSIGGGFNTEAFF.

The chain is built from TRBV9 and TRBJ2-1, with D possibly matching TRBD1 (6 bases). The V gene lost 0 bases and the J gene lost 8 bases, with 18 bases spanning the gap. The germline V gene encodes CDR1 SGDLS and CDR2 YYNGEE. The CDR3 runs to 16 residues. DNA for the CDR3: TGTGCCAGCAGCGTAGCCGCGGGCAGGGGAATTGATGAGCAGTTCTTC. The encoded protein is CASSVAAGRGIDEQFF.

This chain joins TRBV9 and TRBJ2-2; D is possibly TRBD2 (6 bases). In germline, CDR1 is SGDLS, CDR2 YYNGEE. V lost 0 bases, J lost 8 bases, and 11 bases lay in between. This CDR3 has 14 amino acids. CDR3 bases: TGTGCCAGCAGCGTAGAGGAGGGGTTGGGGGAGCTGTTTTTT. Its protein is CASSVEEGLGELFF.

V is TRBV7-9 and J is TRBJ2-7, with 8 bases identical to TRBD1. The V segment lost 5 bases and the J segment 6 bases; nucleotides outside the gene matches: 12. Germline V gene data show CDR1 as SEHNR and CDR2 as FQNEAQ (reference sequence). The CDR3 has 15 residues. CDR3: CASSGNRDRTGEQYF. The DNA of the CDR3 is TGTGCCAGCAGCGGTAACCGGGACAGGACTGGCGAGCAGTACTTC.

Note on this clone: One end of the junction fails to match germline, which may point to a read error. This sample includes further DNA sequences coding for the same CDR3. The genes are TRBV28 and TRBJ1-1; 9 positions agree with TRBD1. The germline V gene encodes CDR1 MDHEN and CDR2 SYDVKM. The CDR3 loop spans 15 amino acids. CDR3 sequence reads: CASSLGTGGYTEAFF. CDR3 in DNA: TGCGCCAGCAGCTTGGGCACAGGGGGCTACACTGAAGCTTTCTTT.

The chain couples TRBV25-1 to TRBJ1-1, with a tentative D call TRBD1 (6 bases). Trimming took off 4 bases at V and 9 bases at J, with 21 bases between the two ends. CDR1 is MGHDK, CDR2 SYGVNS, per germline. The CDR3 runs 15 residues. The CDR3 sequence is CASSVDRGGSRQAFF. CDR3 bases: TGTGCCAGCAGTGTAGATAGAGGGGGTTCCCGGCAAGCTTTCTTT.

This clone occurred once. This rearrangement joins TRBV6-5 to TRBJ2-1, with D possibly matching TRBD1 (5 bases). The CDR3 is 13 amino acids. Trimming pared 2 bases from V and 7 bases from J, leaving 9 bases between. Germline V gives CDR1 MNHEY, CDR2 SVGAGI. As DNA, the CDR3 is TGTGCCAGCAGTTACCGGTCAGGGAATGAGCAGTTCTTC. This translates into CASSYRSGNEQFF.

The chain combines TRBV13 with TRBJ2-5; D may be TRBD2 (7 bases). Germline-derived CDR1 and CDR2 are PRHDT and FYEKMQ (reference sequence). Trimming took 5 bases from V and 3 from J, leaving 19 bases between them. This CDR3 spans 16 amino acids. The CDR3 reads CASSTGGRDLKETQYF. The CDR3 DNA follows: TGTGCCAGCAGCACGGGGGGCCGAGACTTGAAAGAGACCCAGTACTTC.

The chain links TRBV12-5 to TRBJ2-5, with 8 bases fitting TRBD1. The CDR3 totals 14 residues. The trim removed 3 bases at V and 5 bases at J, leaving 5 bases unmatched. The germline CDR1 and CDR2 sequences are LGHNT and FRNRAP. The CDR3: CASGFSGGAETQYF. The CDR3, as DNA: TGTGCTAGTGGTTTTTCAGGGGGCGCCGAGACCCAGTACTTC.

This clone appeared once. This chain connects TRBV15 to TRBJ1-2; TRBD1 might be the D (6 bases). CDR3 size: 18 residues. V was trimmed by 1 base and J by 8 bases, leaving 26 bases between them. Germline CDR1 reads LNHNV; CDR2 reads YYDKDF (reference sequence). For the CDR3, the DNA is TGTGCCACCAGCAGAGCCCGGACAGAACCTCTATTTGCGGACGGCTACACCTTC. It encodes CATSRARTEPLFADGYTF.

V gene TRBV15 combines with J gene TRBJ2-3; 9 positions match TRBD1. V lost 2 bases, J lost 5 bases, and 2 bases stayed unmatched. Germline V CDR1 and CDR2: LNHNV, YYDKDF (reference sequence). The CDR3 is 14 amino acids. CDR3 sequence (DNA): TGTGCCACCAGCAGATTGACAGGGGGAGATACGCAGTATTTT. Its protein product is CATSRLTGGDTQYF.

CDR3 DNA: TGTGCCAGCAGCTGGACCTCGGGGGACTACGAGCAGTACTTC. Protein product: CASSWTSGDYEQYF. The V and J genes are TRBV11-2 and TRBJ2-7; tentatively, D is TRBD2 (6 bases). CDR3 length: 14 residues. The germline V gene has CDR1 SGHAT and CDR2 FQNNGV. V was pared by 4 bases and J by 3 bases, with 13 bases between.

CDR3 sequence: CASSLSLGYTF. The CDR3 coding sequence is TGTGCCAGCAGTCTGAGCCTTGGCTACACCTTC. The chain is built from TRBV5-4 and TRBJ1-2; the D is unclear. V was cut by 5 bases and J by 7 bases, with 9 bases left in between. CDR3 size: 11 residues. CDR1 and CDR2 from the germline V gene are SGHNT and YYREEE (reference sequence).

V usage is TRBV7-8 and J usage is TRBJ2-1; D gene ambiguous. V gave up 3 bases and J gave up 4 bases, with 10 bases separating them. Per the germline V gene, CDR1 is SGHVS and CDR2 is FQNEAQ. CDR3 size: 14 residues. In DNA form, the CDR3 reads TGTGCCAGCAGCTTCCGCGTCGGGTACAATGAGCAGTTCTTC. This codes for CASSFRVGYNEQFF.

This clone was observed a single time. Here the CDR3 reads CASSPGTGGYEQYF. The CDR3 DNA sequence: TGTGCCAGCAGCCCAGGGACAGGGGGCTACGAGCAGTACTTC. This chain uses TRBV7-6 with TRBJ2-7, with TRBD1 identical over 11 bases. V dropped 5 bases and J dropped 3; count of bases not matched to a gene: 3. The CDR3 covers 14 residues. Germline V gene lookup returns CDR1 SGHVS and CDR2 FNYEAQ.

The chain carries TRBV19 and TRBJ2-1, with TRBD2 matching over 7 bases. Trimming removed 3 bases from V and 7 bases from J; junction bases left unmatched: 9. Germline assignment: CDR1 LNHDA and CDR2 SQIVND (reference sequence). CDR3 length: 15 amino acids. CDR3 sequence reads: CASSIGGSGLNEQFF. The CDR3 DNA is TGTGCCAGTAGTATTGGCGGGAGCGGGCTAAATGAGCAGTTCTTC.

Within the sample, this clone is medium-sized. This chain connects TRBV28 to TRBJ2-5; 10 nucleotides align to TRBD1. In germline, CDR1 is MDHEN, CDR2 SYDVKM. With V trimmed by 6 bases and J by 4 bases, 20 bases remained unmatched. This CDR3 is 19 amino acids long. CDR3 DNA: TGTGCCAGCAGCCCACTCGGGACAGGGGAAATTTCAAGTATAGAGACCCAGTACTTC. Its protein is CASSPLGTGEISSIETQYF.

The chain uses TRBV28 and TRBJ1-1; D is perhaps TRBD1 (6 bases). CDR3 length: 13 amino acids. The germline V gene encodes CDR1 MDHEN and CDR2 SYDVKM. V shed 3 bases and J shed 4 bases, with 9 bases lying between them. In DNA, the CDR3 is TGTGCCAGCAGTTTCCAACAGGGCACTGAAGCTTTCTTT. Its protein is CASSFQQGTEAFF.

The rearrangement joins TRBV7-9 to TRBJ1-2, with TRBD1 identical over 11 bases. The V segment lost 4 bases and the J segment 6 bases; nucleotides outside the gene matches: 13. CDR3 size: 17 residues. Per the germline V gene, CDR1 is SEHNR and CDR2 is FQNEAQ (reference sequence). The CDR3 reads CASSSHTWDRGKDGYTF. The CDR3 coding sequence is TGTGCCAGCAGCTCCCATACATGGGACAGGGGGAAGGATGGCTACACCTTC.